The present entry profiles one T cell receptor beta chain with its context. Which antigen it targets is not known. Base qualities are not recorded, but no much larger clone differs from it by a single base. Participants in the prospective study were enrolled through a virtual design, were aged 18 to 89 years, and lived in roughly 26 United States geographic areas. In the prospective study, cohorts were assigned on the basis of participant-reported clinical history obtained from a screening survey and a study questionnaire. For ImmuneRACE Cohort 3, a participant was defined as recovered based on two consecutive negative NP/OP PCR tests, clearance by a healthcare professional, or resolution of symptoms. Mobile phlebotomists in the prospective study collected whole blood, serum and a nasopharyngeal or oropharyngeal swab from every participant. Over a roughly 2-month period, participants in the prospective study had the option of providing additional blood draws and questionnaires. Before DNA extraction, prospective study blood samples were shipped either frozen or at room temperature.

These data belong to a study of blood T cell repertoires in COVID-19 (dated by TCRdb to 2018 to 2020). Background for the entire study: Samples from collaborators originated in the United States, Italy and Spain and spanned both the acute and convalescent phases of COVID-19. The repertoires were released in a freely available public database meant as a resource for research on the immune response to SARS-CoV-2. Nearly every sample came with metadata listing a de-identified subject ID, COVID-19 status, age in years and sex. The samples were drawn from two sources: the first 160 participants of the ongoing ImmuneRACE study, and 1,000 to 1,500 subjects contributed by 6 global collaborators. The dataset comprised deeply sampled blood TCRbeta repertoires from subjects exposed to, actively infected with, or recovered from COVID-19. The material from the prospective study consisted of cDNA or gDNA derived from T cells, B-cell-depleted T cells, or PBMCs. Where available, HLA class I and class II types were obtained from metadata supplied by the sample provider rather than from assay-based typing.

TCRbeta CDR3 regions were amplified from genomic DNA by means of the immunoSEQ Assay, a bias-controlled multiplex PCR. As for the authors' bioinformatics: The number of nucleated cells in each sample was estimated from the amplification of reference gene primers within the assay. Sequence reads were collapsed and filtered to measure the absolute abundance of every unique TCRbeta CDR3 rearrangement. For each sample, productive Simpson clonality was calculated as the square root of Simpson's diversity index over productive rearrangements. In its TCRdb copy, this immuneACCESS table keeps in-frame sequences only and misses some clones. Where compared with another copy, unresolved V genes explain less than half of these, and the others have no known cause. V and J calls and clone size are copied from that table; D and trimming were computed from the DNA. The sample table contains about 180,000 clones; only one count was recorded for roughly 85% of them. The ten largest clones add up to roughly 9% of the sample.

What the work shows at the level of the full study, not this receptor alone: How much clinical and demographic metadata was included differed by source and by participant, and the metadata was provided uncurated.

The CDR3 holds 13 amino acids from the cysteine to the phenylalanine. The sequence is cut down to CDR3 DNA, 39 bases in frame from base 1. V lost 3 bases and J lost 0 bases; the stretch between them is 8 bases long. From the germline V gene, CDR1 is SQVTM and CDR2 is ANQGSEA. The chain links TRBV29-1 with TRBJ1-1; no confident D gene assignment can be made. The sequenced sample consisted of PBMCs or T cells enriched from blood (not recorded which). The source of this sequence is a young woman who had recovered from COVID-19. CDR3 protein: CSVDSRMNTEAFF. The nucleotide sequence reads as follows: TGCAGCGTTGATAGCCGCATGAACACTGAAGCTTTCTTT. The full variable domain, completed from the reference TRBV29-1 and TRBJ1-1 proteins outside the CDR3, reads SAVISQKPSRDICQRGTSLTIQCQVDSQVTMMFWYRQQPGQSLTLIATANQGSEATYESGFVIDKFPISRPNLTFSTLTVSNMSPEDSSIYLCSVDSRMNTEAFFGQGTRLTVV.